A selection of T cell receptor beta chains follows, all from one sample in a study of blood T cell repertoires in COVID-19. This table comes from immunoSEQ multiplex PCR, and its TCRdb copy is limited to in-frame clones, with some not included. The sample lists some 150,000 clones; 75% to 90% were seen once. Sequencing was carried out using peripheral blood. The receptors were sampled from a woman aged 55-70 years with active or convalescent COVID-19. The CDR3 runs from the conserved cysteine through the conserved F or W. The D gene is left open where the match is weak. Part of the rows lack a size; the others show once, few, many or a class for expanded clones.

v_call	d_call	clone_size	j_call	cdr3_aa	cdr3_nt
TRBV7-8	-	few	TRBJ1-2	CASSLGRADYGYTF	TGTGCCAGCAGCTTAGGGAGGGCAGACTATGGCTACACCTTC
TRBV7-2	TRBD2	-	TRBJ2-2	CASSLRGGSTGELFF	TGTGCCAGCAGCTTACGCGGGGGAAGCACCGGGGAGCTGTTTTTT
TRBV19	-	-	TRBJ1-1	CASSTPNAGTEAFF	TGTGCCAGTAGTACCCCCAACGCCGGGACTGAAGCTTTCTTT
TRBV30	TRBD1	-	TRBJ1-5	CAWSADRVQPQHF	TGTGCCTGGAGTGCCGACAGGGTTCAGCCCCAGCATTTT
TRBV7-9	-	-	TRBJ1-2	CASSSLDRRNYGYTF	TGTGCCAGCAGCTCATTAGACAGGCGTAACTATGGCTACACCTTC
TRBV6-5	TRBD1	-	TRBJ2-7	CARPKQGAYEQYF	TGTGCCAGACCGAAACAGGGGGCCTACGAGCAGTACTTC
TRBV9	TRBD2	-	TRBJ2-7	CASSVGSGGPRDEQYF	TGTGCCAGCAGCGTTGGAAGCGGGGGGCCACGAGACGAGCAGTACTTC
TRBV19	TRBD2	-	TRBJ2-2	CASSIEAGGARTGELFF	TGTGCCAGTAGTATAGAAGCGGGGGGCGCTAGGACCGGGGAGCTGTTTTTT
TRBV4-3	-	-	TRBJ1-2	CASSPQAGSGGYTF	TGCGCCAGCAGCCCCCAAGCCGGGAGTGGAGGCTACACCTTC
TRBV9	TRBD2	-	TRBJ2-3	CASSVGGASGADRTQYF	TGTGCCAGCAGCGTAGGGGGAGCTAGCGGGGCTGATCGGACGCAGTATTTT
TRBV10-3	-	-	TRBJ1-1	CAISESMLEGTEAFF	TGTGCCATCAGTGAGTCGATGTTGGAGGGCACTGAAGCTTTCTTT
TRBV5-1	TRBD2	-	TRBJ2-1	CASSLVPGGTFF	TGCGCCAGCAGCTTGGTACCGGGGGGAACGTTCTTC
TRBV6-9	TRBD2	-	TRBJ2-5	CASSYRAGGKETQYF	TGTGCCAGCAGTTACCGAGCGGGGGGGAAAGAGACCCAGTACTTC
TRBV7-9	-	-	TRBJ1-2	CASSLQGLNYGYTF	TGTGCCAGCAGCTTACAGGGGCTTAACTATGGCTACACCTTC
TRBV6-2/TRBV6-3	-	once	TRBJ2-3	CASSYRETDTQYF	TGTGCCAGCAGTTACAGGGAGACAGATACGCAGTATTTT
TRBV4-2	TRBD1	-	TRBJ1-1	CASSQGAGGEGTEAFF	TGTGCCAGCAGCCAAGGGGCAGGGGGCGAGGGCACTGAAGCTTTCTTT
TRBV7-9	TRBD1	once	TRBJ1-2	CASSSIGGTVNYGYTF	TGTGCCAGCAGCTCCATTGGGGGGACAGTTAACTATGGCTACACCTTC
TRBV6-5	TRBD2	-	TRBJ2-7	CASRTSASYEQYF	TGTGCCAGCAGGACTAGCGCGTCCTACGAGCAGTACTTC
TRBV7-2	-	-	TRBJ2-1	CASSFSQGSEQFF	TGTGCCAGCAGCTTCTCTCAGGGGTCAGAGCAGTTCTTC
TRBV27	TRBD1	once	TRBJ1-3	CASRSTGERNTIYF	TGTGCCAGCAGGTCTACAGGGGAGAGAAACACCATATATTTT
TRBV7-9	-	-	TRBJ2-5	CASSQRDWVKETQYF	TGTGCCAGCAGCCAAAGGGACTGGGTAAAAGAGACCCAGTACTTC
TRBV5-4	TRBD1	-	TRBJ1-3	CASSRGGTENTIYF	TGTGCCAGCTCCCGAGGGGGCACGGAAAACACCATATATTTT
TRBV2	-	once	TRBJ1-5	CASSGGTNQPQHF	TGTGCCAGCAGCGGAGGGACGAATCAGCCCCAGCATTTT
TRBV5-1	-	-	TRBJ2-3	CASSLALDSTDTQYF	TGCGCCAGCAGCTTGGCTCTAGACAGCACAGATACGCAGTATTTT
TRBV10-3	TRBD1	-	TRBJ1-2	CAISEPELDRQNYGYTF	TGTGCCATCAGTGAGCCCGAACTGGACAGGCAGAACTATGGCTACACCTTC
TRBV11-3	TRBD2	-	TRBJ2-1	CASSSTTSGGLNEQFF	TGTGCCAGCAGCTCCACGACTAGCGGGGGGTTAAATGAGCAGTTCTTC
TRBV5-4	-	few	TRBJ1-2	CASSLRGAYYGYTF	TGTGCCAGCAGCTTACGGGGGGCCTACTATGGCTACACCTTC
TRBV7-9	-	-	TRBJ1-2	CASSLGGLLYGYTF	TGTGCCAGCAGCTTAGGGGGACTGCTCTATGGCTACACCTTC
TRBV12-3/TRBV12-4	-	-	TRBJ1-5	CASSELSNQPQHF	TGTGCCAGCAGTGAACTTAGCAATCAGCCCCAGCATTTT
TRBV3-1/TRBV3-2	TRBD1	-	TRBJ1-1	CASSQGTGGNGAFF	TGTGCCAGCAGCCAAGGGACAGGGGGGAACGGAGCTTTCTTT
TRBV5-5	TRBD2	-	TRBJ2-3	CASSQRGTNTDTQYF	TGTGCCAGCAGCCAGAGAGGGACTAACACAGATACGCAGTATTTT
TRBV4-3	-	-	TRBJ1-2	CASSQDLINYGYTF	TGCGCCAGCAGCCAAGATTTAATTAACTATGGCTACACCTTC
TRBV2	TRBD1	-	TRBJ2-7	CASSLRTGWTYEQYF	TGTGCCAGCAGTCTAAGGACAGGGTGGACCTACGAGCAGTACTTC
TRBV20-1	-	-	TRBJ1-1	CSASRVADLWDYTEAFF	TGCAGTGCTAGTAGAGTGGCCGATCTTTGGGACTACACTGAAGCTTTCTTT
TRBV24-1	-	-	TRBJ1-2	CATSDGATNYGYTF	TGTGCCACCAGTGATGGGGCGACGAACTATGGCTACACCTTC
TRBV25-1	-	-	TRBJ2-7	CASSEWAATGMDEQYF	TGTGCCAGCAGTGAATGGGCAGCCACCGGGATGGACGAGCAGTACTTC
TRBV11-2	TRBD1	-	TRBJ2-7	CASSPGQGDWYEQYF	TGTGCCAGCAGCCCGGGACAGGGTGATTGGTACGAGCAGTACTTC
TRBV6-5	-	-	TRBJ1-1	CASRETVNTEAFF	TGTGCCAGCAGGGAGACAGTAAACACTGAAGCTTTCTTT
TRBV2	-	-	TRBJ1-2	CASSPSGANYGYTF	TGTGCCAGCAGTCCCTCAGGGGCTAACTATGGCTACACCTTC
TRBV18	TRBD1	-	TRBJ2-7	CASSPGQSYEQYF	TGTGCCAGCTCACCGGGACAGTCCTACGAGCAGTACTTC
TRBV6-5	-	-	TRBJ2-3	CASSYSFPQDTQYF	TGTGCCAGCAGTTACTCTTTCCCCCAGGATACGCAGTATTTT
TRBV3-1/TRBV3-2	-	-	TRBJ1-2	CASSWSGARWDGYTF	TGTGCCAGCAGCTGGTCTGGGGCGCGGTGGGATGGCTACACCTTC
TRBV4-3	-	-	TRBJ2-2	CASSPERGRAGELFF	TGCGCCAGCAGCCCCGAACGCGGCCGGGCCGGGGAGCTGTTTTTT
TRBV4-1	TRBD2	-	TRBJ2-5	CASSQVASGQETQYF	TGCGCCAGCAGCCAAGTGGCTAGCGGACAAGAGACCCAGTACTTC
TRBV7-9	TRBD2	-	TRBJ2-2	CASSLVGGGNTGELFF	TGTGCCAGCAGCTTAGTCGGCGGGGGGAACACCGGGGAGCTGTTTTTT
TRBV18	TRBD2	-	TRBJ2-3	CASHTSGGSNTQYF	TGTGCCAGCCATACTAGCGGGGGATCAAATACGCAGTATTTT
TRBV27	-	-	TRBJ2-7	CASSLSTRRAHEQYF	TGTGCCAGCAGTTTATCTACGCGGCGGGCCCACGAGCAGTACTTC
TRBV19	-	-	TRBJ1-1	CASRELNTEAFF	TGTGCCAGTAGGGAGTTGAACACTGAAGCTTTCTTT
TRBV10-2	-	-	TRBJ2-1	CASEDLGGPPYNEQFF	TGCGCCAGCGAAGACCTCGGGGGGCCCCCTTACAATGAGCAGTTCTTC
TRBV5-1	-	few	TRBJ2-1	CASSPTSGSVYEQFF	TGCGCCAGCAGCCCGACAAGCGGCTCCGTCTATGAGCAGTTCTTC
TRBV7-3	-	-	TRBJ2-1	CASSLSGAQDNEQFF	TGTGCCAGCAGCTTAAGCGGGGCCCAGGACAATGAGCAGTTCTTC
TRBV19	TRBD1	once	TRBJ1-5	CASSMGTASNQPQHF	TGTGCCAGTAGTATGGGGACAGCCAGCAATCAGCCCCAGCATTTT
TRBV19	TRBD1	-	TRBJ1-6	CASSPRRGPNSPLHF	TGTGCCAGTAGTCCGCGTAGGGGGCCGAATTCACCCCTCCACTTT
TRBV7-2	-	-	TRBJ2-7	CASSLGPNRGEQYF	TGTGCCAGCAGCTTAGGCCCCAATAGGGGCGAGCAGTACTTC
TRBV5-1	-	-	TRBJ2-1	CASSLEGTPYNEQFF	TGCGCCAGCAGCTTGGAGGGGACACCCTACAATGAGCAGTTCTTC
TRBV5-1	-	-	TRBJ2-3	CASSLNTVSTDTQYF	TGCGCCAGCAGCTTAAATACAGTGAGCACAGATACGCAGTATTTT
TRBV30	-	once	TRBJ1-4	CASRAPRGEKLFF	TGTGCCTCCAGGGCCCCCCGTGGCGAAAAACTGTTTTTT
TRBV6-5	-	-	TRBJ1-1	CASRETGNTEAFF	TGTGCCAGCAGGGAGACAGGGAACACTGAAGCTTTCTTT
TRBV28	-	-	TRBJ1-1	CASSSGGHYTEAFF	TGTGCCAGCAGTTCCGGGGGGCATTACACTGAAGCTTTCTTT
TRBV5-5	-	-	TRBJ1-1	CASSPYSMNTEAFF	TGTGCCAGCAGCCCGTACTCGATGAACACTGAAGCTTTCTTT